Below, 22 T cell receptor beta chains from the same sample are listed, as sequenced in a study of cytomegalovirus exposure and HLA in healthy donors. It was with 60 Vbeta and 13 Jbeta primers that the PCR ran. The method was immunoSEQ multiplex PCR; TCRdb's version includes in-frame clones alone and lacks a portion of them. The sample contains approximately 190,000 clones, roughly four fifths of which appear only once. Sample: PBMCs. The receptor source for this set is a young woman in good health and CMV-seronegative.

This chain's CDR3 is CASSPPPTGSNEKLFF. The CDR3 DNA is TGTGCCAGCAGTCCCCCCCCGACAGGGTCTAATGAAAAACTGTTTTTT. J is TRBJ1-4 and V is TRBV27; TRBD1 aligns across 7 bases. CDR3 length: 16 amino acids. Germline V gene data show CDR1 as MNHEY and CDR2 as SMNVEV (reference sequence). V lost 5 bases and J lost 3; bases outside the gene matches: 9. The full variable domain, completed using reference TRBV27 and TRBJ1-4, is EAQVTQNPRYLITVTGKKLTVTCSQNMNHEYMSWYRQDPGLGLRQIYYSMNVEVTDKGDVPEGYKVSRKEKRNFPLILESPSPNQTSLYFCASSPPPTGSNEKLFFGSGTQLSVL.

This chain connects TRBV5-1 to TRBJ2-1, with 11 bases that match TRBD2. Germline V lookup: CDR1 SGHRS, CDR2 YFSETQ. The CDR3 loop spans 17 amino acids. V shed 3 bases, J shed 2 bases, and the junction held 7 bases outside the gene matches. The CDR3 here is CASSSSTSGAPYNEQFF. For the CDR3, the DNA is TGCGCCAGCAGCTCTTCGACTAGCGGGGCCCCCTACAATGAGCAGTTCTTC.

The chain recombines TRBV7-3 with TRBJ2-7; TRBD1 is a possible D gene (5 bases). The CDR3 length is 14 residues. Trimming stripped 4 bases from V and 2 bases from J, with 12 bases between. From germline, CDR1 is SGHTA and CDR2 FQGTGA. CDR3: CASSSGHSAYEQYF. The DNA for the CDR3 is TGTGCCAGCAGCTCCGGACACTCAGCCTACGAGCAGTACTTC. The complete variable domain, with remaining parts taken from reference TRBV7-3 and TRBJ2-7, reads GAGVSQTPSNKVTEKGKYVELRCDPISGHTALYWYRQSLGQGPEFLIYFQGTGAADDSGLPNDRFFAVRPEGSVSTLKIQRTERGDSAVYLCASSSGHSAYEQYFGPGTRLTVT.

This rearrangement joins TRBV7-9 to TRBJ2-3; TRBD2 is a possible D gene (6 bases). This CDR3 has 17 residues. Germline V CDR1 and CDR2: SEHNR, FQNEAQ (reference sequence). The V end lost 5 bases, the J end lost 2 bases, and 20 bases lay between the germline ends. CDR3 sequence reads: CASSPSVGAGNTDTQYF. The CDR3 DNA is TGTGCCAGCAGCCCTTCAGTCGGGGCGGGAAACACAGATACGCAGTATTTT.

The chain has TRBV6-4 and TRBJ2-3, with 8 bases identical to TRBD2. The CDR3 has 15 amino acids. V lost 6 bases to trimming and J lost 2 bases; unmatched junction nucleotides: 7. In germline, CDR1 is MRHNA, CDR2 SNTAGT. Written as DNA, the CDR3 is TGTGCCAGCAGGAGAAGCGGGGGCCCCACAGATACGCAGTATTTT. Amino acid sequence: CASRRSGGPTDTQYF.

The V call is TRBV6-5, the J call TRBJ2-2, with D possibly TRBD2 on 5 matching bases. Germline V gene lookup returns CDR1 MNHEY and CDR2 SVGAGI. V dropped 6 bases and J dropped 3 bases, with 11 bases sitting between them. The CDR3 has 14 residues. As DNA, the CDR3 is TGTGCCAGCAGCTCCGGACTTTACACCGGGGAGCTGTTTTTT. This sequence encodes CASSSGLYTGELFF.

As for this clone: At one boundary the junction diverges from the germline segment, which might be a read error. The genes are TRBV7-9 and TRBJ2-7, with a possible D match to TRBD2 (5 bases). Looked up from germline, CDR1 is SEHNR and CDR2 is FQNEAQ (reference sequence). This CDR3 spans 12 amino acids. CDR3 residues: CSSSSDRGEQYF. DNA for the CDR3: TGTTCCAGCAGCTCCGACCGGGGCGAGCAGTACTTC.

As concerns this clone: Because the CDR3 is missing its conserved closing phenylalanine or tryptophan, this is likely a read error. This chain joins TRBV14 and TRBJ2-7; no firm D call. CDR1 is SGHDN, CDR2 FVKESK, per germline. The V end was cut by 1 base, the J end by 4 bases, with 5 bases between. The CDR3 loop spans 12 amino acids. This CDR3 reads CASSQAGYEQYL. As DNA, the CDR3 is TGTGCCAGCAGCCAAGCCGGGTACGAGCAGTACCTC.

This CDR3 reads CASSLVGGRFETQYF. The CDR3 nucleotides read TGTGCCAGCAGCTTAGTCGGGGGGCGTTTTGAGACCCAGTACTTC. The chain recombines TRBV7-3 with TRBJ2-5; D might be TRBD2 (7 bases). Trimming pared 2 bases from V and 5 bases from J, leaving 15 bases between. The CDR3 is made up of 15 amino acids. CDR1 and CDR2 from the germline V gene are SGHTA and FQGTGA. The complete variable domain, with remaining parts taken from reference TRBV7-3 and TRBJ2-5, reads GAGVSQTPSNKVTEKGKYVELRCDPISGHTALYWYRQSLGQGPEFLIYFQGTGAADDSGLPNDRFFAVRPEGSVSTLKIQRTERGDSAVYLCASSLVGGRFETQYFGPGTRLLVL.

This clone was detected once. The rearrangement joins TRBV28 to TRBJ2-5; 9 nucleotides line up with TRBD2. The CDR3 is 13 amino acids. Per germline, CDR1 MDHEN and CDR2 SYDVKM. Trimming cost V 9 bases and J 2 bases; bases outside gene matches: 4. CDR3 DNA sequence: TGTGCCAGTTCTAGCGGGGCTCAAGAGACCCAGTACTTC. Its protein product is CASSSGAQETQYF.

This sequence joins TRBV7-9 and TRBJ2-5; D unclear. The ends were cut back, 1 base at V and 3 bases at J, with 6 bases in the middle. The germline CDR1 and CDR2 sequences are SEHNR and FQNEAQ (reference sequence). This CDR3 contains 13 residues. The CDR3 sequence: CASSLGHEETQYF. The CDR3 region has the DNA TGTGCCAGCAGCTTAGGACATGAAGAGACCCAGTACTTC. Based on the CDR3 plus reference TRBV7-9 and TRBJ2-5, the full variable domain is DTGVSQNPRHKITKRGQNVTFRCDPISEHNRLYWYRQTLGQGPEFLTYFQNEAQLEKSRLLSDRFSAERPKGSFSTLEIQRTEQGDSAMYLCASSLGHEETQYFGPGTRLLVL.

This clone has only one observation. The V gene is TRBV11-1, the J gene TRBJ2-7; D is undetermined. V shed 3 bases and J shed 4 bases, with 7 bases lying between them. Germline CDR1 and CDR2: SGHAT and FQDESV (reference sequence). The CDR3 loop spans 12 amino acids. The CDR3, as DNA: TGTGCCAGCAGCTTGCGTGCTTACGAGCAGTACTTC. Protein sequence: CASSLRAYEQYF. Drawing the rest from reference TRBV11-1 and TRBJ2-7, the complete variable domain is EAEVAQSPRYKITEKSQAVAFWCDPISGHATLYWYRQILGQGPELLVQFQDESVVDDSQLPKDRFSAERLKGVDSTLKIQPAELGDSAMYLCASSLRAYEQYFGPGTRLTVT.

The J gene is TRBJ1-2, the V gene TRBV28; D might be TRBD1 (5 bases). Deletions cut 4 bases from V and 3 bases from J, with 18 bases between. Germline CDR1 reads MDHEN; CDR2 reads SYDVKM. This CDR3 is 16 amino acids long. CDR3 region: CASSSPGGQGHYGYTF. The CDR3 bases are TGTGCCAGCAGTTCCCCTGGAGGGCAGGGACACTATGGCTACACCTTC.

The chain recombines TRBV27 with TRBJ1-2, with TRBD1 matching over 11 bases. The CDR3 covers 15 residues. V shed 5 bases and J 4 bases; nucleotides not matched to a gene: 6. Germline V gives CDR1 MNHEY, CDR2 SMNVEV (reference sequence). CDR3 nucleotide sequence: TGTGCCAGCAGTCCGGGGACAGGGGGAACCTATGGCTACACCTTC. Encoded protein: CASSPGTGGTYGYTF.

The rearrangement links TRBV5-1 to TRBJ1-5; 9 bases agree with TRBD1. CDR1 is SGHRS, CDR2 YFSETQ, per germline. The junction had 1 base not matched to a gene; V was cut back by 2 bases and J by 4 bases. The CDR3 loop spans 14 amino acids. CDR3 bases: TGCGCCAGCAGCTTAGACAGGGGGAATCAGCCCCAGCATTTT. Translating it yields CASSLDRGNQPQHF.

This sequence joins TRBV9 and TRBJ2-3; 7 positions agree with TRBD2. Germline V gene sequence: CDR1 SGDLS, CDR2 YYNGEE. After removal of 1 base from V and 4 bases from J, the junction contained 6 bases not matched to a gene. CDR3 length equals 15 residues. The CDR3 region is CASSVWGGFSDTQYF. The DNA of the CDR3 is TGTGCCAGCAGCGTATGGGGGGGTTTTTCAGATACGCAGTATTTT.

The chain has TRBV19 and TRBJ2-2; TRBD1 matches 8 bases. The length of the CDR3 is 14 residues. Germline-derived CDR1 and CDR2 are LNHDA and SQIVND (reference sequence). Losses at the gene ends were 6 bases for V and 4 bases for J; bases not matched to a gene: 4. This CDR3 is CASRRTGSTGELFF. CDR3 DNA sequence: TGTGCCAGTAGAAGGACAGGGAGCACCGGGGAGCTGTTTTTT.

The chain has TRBV19 and TRBJ2-1; D is perhaps TRBD2 (7 bases). The CDR3 contains 15 residues. Trimming cost V 7 bases and J 8 bases, with 21 bases left between them. Germline assignment: CDR1 LNHDA and CDR2 SQIVND (reference sequence). The CDR3, as DNA: TGTGCCAGTAAAAAGGGGGACGGGAGGATGGATGAGCAGTTCTTC. Translating it yields CASKKGDGRMDEQFF.

J is TRBJ2-5 and V is TRBV6-1, with D perhaps TRBD2 (6 bases). Trimming cost V 4 bases and J 0 bases, with 21 bases left between them. CDR3 length equals 18 residues. CDR1 MNHNS and CDR2 SASEGT come from the germline V gene. The DNA of the CDR3 is TGTGCCAGCAGTGCCCAATCATCGGGAGTGGGGTACCAAGAGACCCAGTACTTC. This sequence encodes CASSAQSSGVGYQETQYF.

The gene calls are TRBV6-6 and TRBJ2-7; 9 nucleotides match TRBD1. Germline V gene data show CDR1 as MNHNY and CDR2 as SVGAGI (reference sequence). There are 14 residues in the CDR3. J gave up 5 bases and V 4 bases, and 6 bases lay outside the gene matches. The CDR3 nucleotides read TGTGCCAGCAGTTTGGGACAGGGATTACACGAGCAGTACTTC. It yields the protein CASSLGQGLHEQYF.

The chain combines TRBV11-2 with TRBJ2-1, with a tentative D call TRBD2 (7 bases). The CDR3 totals 15 residues. Germline values: CDR1 SGHAT, CDR2 FQNNGV. Deletions cut 6 bases from V and 7 bases from J, with 19 bases between. CDR3 DNA sequence: TGTGCCAGCAGACGAGGCGGGGGCGGTTTGAATGAGCAGTTCTTC. Translation gives CASRRGGGGLNEQFF.

This chain joins TRBV7-6 and TRBJ2-2, with 9 nucleotides matching TRBD1. The CDR3 covers 17 residues. Looked up from germline, CDR1 is SGHVS and CDR2 is FNYEAQ. V dropped 0 bases and J dropped 5; count of bases not matched to a gene: 7. The CDR3 sequence: CASSLASGTGKTGELFF. CDR3 bases: TGTGCCAGCAGCTTAGCTTCCGGGACAGGGAAAACCGGGGAGCTGTTTTTT.